This TCR beta chain derives from a study of T cell responses to AZD1222 COVID-19 vaccine. A remark on this clone: Its antigen is currently unknown.

Assay: immunoSEQ multiplex PCR; the TCRdb copy retains only in-frame clones and omits some. The profile shows 100,000 to 150,000 clones, 88% of them singletons. Findings and limits, study-wide: White British people made up most donors, females outnumbered males, and clonal diversity was possibly underestimated.

The length of the CDR3 is 14 residues. Trimming took 1 base from V and 6 from J, leaving 12 bases between them. Per germline, CDR1 LGHDT and CDR2 YNNKEL (reference sequence). The J gene is TRBJ1-1, the V gene TRBV3-1 (or the pseudogene TRBV3-2); D gene unclear. The source was peripheral blood, collected on day 0 of AZD1222 vaccination. The sequence was collected from an adult in good health. This chain's CDR3 is CASSQVLGPAEAFF. The CDR3 nucleotides read TGTGCCAGCAGCCAAGTTCTAGGGCCCGCTGAAGCTTTCTTT.